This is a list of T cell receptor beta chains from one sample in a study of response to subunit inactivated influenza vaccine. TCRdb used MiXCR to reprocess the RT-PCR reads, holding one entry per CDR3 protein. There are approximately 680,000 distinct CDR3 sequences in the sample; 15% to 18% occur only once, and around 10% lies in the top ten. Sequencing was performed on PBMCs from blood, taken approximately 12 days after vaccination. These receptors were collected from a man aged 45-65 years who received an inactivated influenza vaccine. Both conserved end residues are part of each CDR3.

CDR3 protein: CATSRDPQNREGYTF
V gene: TRBV15
J gene: TRBJ1-2

CDR3 protein: CASSQEWDTAYEQYF
V gene: TRBV4-3
J gene: TRBJ2-7

CDR3 protein: CASSPSAIYNEQFF
V gene: TRBV18
J gene: TRBJ2-1

CDR3 protein: CASTNGGTSNEQFF
V gene: TRBV6-2/TRBV6-3
J gene: TRBJ2-1

CDR3 protein: CASSLARSGFTEAFF
V gene: TRBV5-1
J gene: TRBJ1-1

CDR3 protein: CASSTPPVAGDPQETQYF
V gene: TRBV28
J gene: TRBJ2-5

CDR3 protein: CASSLVSGIYEQYF
V gene: TRBV7-9
J gene: TRBJ2-7

CDR3 protein: CSAKLGTYEQYF
V gene: TRBV29-1
J gene: TRBJ2-7

CDR3 protein: CASSTRTGSDTEAFF
V gene: TRBV7-2
J gene: TRBJ1-1

CDR3 protein: CASSLKVLDTQYF
V gene: TRBV7-7
J gene: TRBJ2-3

CDR3 protein: CAIRDWKKETQYF
V gene: TRBV10-3
J gene: TRBJ2-5

CDR3 protein: CASSVVGRSYEQYF
V gene: TRBV10-1
J gene: TRBJ2-7

CDR3 protein: CASSSRDRGQQYF
V gene: TRBV7-9
J gene: TRBJ2-7

CDR3 protein: CASSSGVARANTGELFF
V gene: TRBV5-1
J gene: TRBJ2-2

CDR3 protein: CSVNRGPYYGYTF
V gene: TRBV29-1
J gene: TRBJ1-2

CDR3 protein: CASRSDRSPNQPQHF
V gene: TRBV19
J gene: TRBJ1-5

CDR3 protein: CSAPGQGYQETQYF
V gene: TRBV20-1
J gene: TRBJ2-5

CDR3 protein: CSVDGLAGGLYLSGELFF
V gene: TRBV29-1
J gene: TRBJ2-2

CDR3 protein: CASSRGSSIHEQYF
V gene: TRBV28
J gene: TRBJ2-7

CDR3 protein: CSARDLRAGETGELFF
V gene: TRBV20-1
J gene: TRBJ2-2